Each of the 10 T cell receptor beta chains below was sequenced from the same sample in a study of cytomegalovirus exposure and HLA in healthy donors. It was with 60 Vbeta and 13 Jbeta primers that the PCR ran. TCRdb keeps only in-frame clones here, not all; method: immunoSEQ multiplex PCR. The data contain some 65,000 clones, approximately 60% of them singletons. The sequencing sample was made of PBMCs. All receptors derive from a man between 25 and 39 years old in good health and CMV-seronegative.

This clone was recorded a few times. This rearrangement joins TRBV18 to TRBJ2-1; D call uncertain. The CDR3 is 13 residues long. V was pared by 4 bases and J by 7 bases, with 11 bases between. The germline V gene has CDR1 KGHSH and CDR2 LQKENI. The CDR3 protein is CASSQQQPNEQFF. In DNA form, the CDR3 reads TGTGCCAGCTCACAACAACAGCCAAATGAGCAGTTCTTC.

This sequence joins TRBV18 and TRBJ1-1, with TRBD1 as a possible D gene (5 bases). The germline V gene has CDR1 KGHSH and CDR2 LQKENI. Trimming took off 0 bases at V and 5 bases at J, with 10 bases between the two ends. The CDR3 extends over 14 amino acids. CDR3 bases: TGTGCCAGCTCACCACCAGGGGCGGGAACTGAAGCTTTCTTT. Amino acid sequence: CASSPPGAGTEAFF. The complete variable domain, with remaining parts taken from reference TRBV18 and TRBJ1-1, reads NAGVMQNPRHLVRRRGQEARLRCSPMKGHSHVYWYRQLPEEGLKFMVYLQKENIIDESGMPKERFSAEFPKEGPSILRIQQVVRGDSAAYFCASSPPGAGTEAFFGQGTRLTVV.

The V gene is TRBV9, the J gene TRBJ2-5, with D possibly TRBD2 on 5 matching bases. The length of the CDR3 is 15 residues. Per germline, CDR1 SGDLS and CDR2 YYNGEE. Trimming took 4 bases from V and 0 from J, leaving 13 bases between them. In DNA form, the CDR3 reads TGTGCCAGCAGCCCCCACCCTAGCAACCAAGAGACCCAGTACTTC. It encodes CASSPHPSNQETQYF.

The J gene is TRBJ2-1, the V gene TRBV7-9; 7 bases align to TRBD1. V was clipped by 4 bases and J by 7 bases; unmatched bases: 10. The CDR3 loop spans 15 amino acids. Looked up from germline, CDR1 is SEHNR and CDR2 is FQNEAQ (reference sequence). CDR3: CASSSFPDRRNEQFF. The DNA of the CDR3 is TGTGCCAGCAGCTCGTTTCCGGACAGGCGAAATGAGCAGTTCTTC.

The chain recombines TRBV6-1 with TRBJ2-1, with D tentatively TRBD1 (6 bases). The length of the CDR3 is 14 residues. V was clipped by 2 bases and J by 12 bases, with 17 bases between them. In germline, CDR1 is MNHNS, CDR2 SASEGT. The CDR3 loop reads CASSELGTGSMQFF. In DNA form, the CDR3 reads TGTGCCAGCAGTGAACTGGGCACAGGGTCAATGCAGTTCTTC.

The rearrangement joins TRBV5-1 to TRBJ1-6, with unresolved D. CDR1 SGHRS and CDR2 YFSETQ come from the germline V gene. V was trimmed by 3 bases and J by 7 bases, leaving 5 bases between them. The CDR3 totals 12 residues. The CDR3 DNA follows: TGCGCCAGCAGCTCACAGAATTCACCCCTCCACTTT. Residues: CASSSQNSPLHF.

This clone was seen a handful of times. This chain uses TRBV5-1 with TRBJ2-2, with D possibly matching TRBD2 (5 bases). The CDR3 has 15 residues. CDR1 and CDR2 (germline): SGHRS, YFSETQ. V was cut by 0 bases and J by 1 base, with 7 bases left in between. Written as DNA, the CDR3 is TGCGCCAGCAGCTTGGTGCGGGTGAACACCGGGGAGCTGTTTTTT. Encoded protein: CASSLVRVNTGELFF.

The V gene is TRBV5-6, the J gene TRBJ2-1, with D maybe TRBD1 (6 bases). CDR1 is SGHDT, CDR2 YYEEEE, per germline. This CDR3 contains 13 residues. Trimming took 2 bases from V and 9 from J, leaving 12 bases between them. Here the CDR3 reads CASSFETGSEQFF. DNA for the CDR3: TGTGCCAGCAGCTTCGAAACAGGGAGTGAGCAGTTCTTC.

V usage is TRBV5-1 and J usage is TRBJ2-5, with 12 bases that match TRBD2. The V gene end was trimmed by 0 bases and the J gene end by 6 bases; junction bases not matched to a gene: 9. Germline values: CDR1 SGHRS, CDR2 YFSETQ. The CDR3 has 17 amino acids. Written as DNA, the CDR3 is TGCGCCAGCAGCTTGGGGCCTAGCGGGGGGGCAGGGAAGACCCAGTACTTC. It yields the protein CASSLGPSGGAGKTQYF.

The J gene is TRBJ2-5, the V gene TRBV15, with 9 bases matching TRBD1. Trimming removed 3 bases from V and 5 bases from J; junction bases left unmatched: 4. This CDR3 has 14 residues. Germline V lookup: CDR1 LNHNV, CDR2 YYDKDF (reference sequence). The CDR3 sequence is CATSSRTGGETQYF. The CDR3 region has the DNA TGTGCCACCAGCAGCAGAACAGGGGGCGAGACCCAGTACTTC.